This T cell receptor (beta chain) was recovered during a study of control samples from healthy donors and cancer patients. Germline V gene sequence: CDR1 MNHEY, CDR2 SVGAGI. This CDR3 has 14 residues. Trimming at V came to 7 bases and at J to 7 bases, leaving 8 bases not matched to a gene. Clones were read by immunoSEQ multiplex PCR, and TCRdb kept only the in-frame ones, dropping some. The sample includes over 85,000 clones, less than 90% of them seen just once. The TCR was taken from a woman aged 45-65 years with colorectal cancer. The J gene is TRBJ2-2, the V gene TRBV6-5, with 8 bases identical to TRBD1. Sequencing was performed on PBMCs. For the CDR3, the DNA is TGTGCCAGCACCCTGGACAGGGCGGTCGGGGAGCTGTTTTTT. This sequence encodes CASTLDRAVGELFF.